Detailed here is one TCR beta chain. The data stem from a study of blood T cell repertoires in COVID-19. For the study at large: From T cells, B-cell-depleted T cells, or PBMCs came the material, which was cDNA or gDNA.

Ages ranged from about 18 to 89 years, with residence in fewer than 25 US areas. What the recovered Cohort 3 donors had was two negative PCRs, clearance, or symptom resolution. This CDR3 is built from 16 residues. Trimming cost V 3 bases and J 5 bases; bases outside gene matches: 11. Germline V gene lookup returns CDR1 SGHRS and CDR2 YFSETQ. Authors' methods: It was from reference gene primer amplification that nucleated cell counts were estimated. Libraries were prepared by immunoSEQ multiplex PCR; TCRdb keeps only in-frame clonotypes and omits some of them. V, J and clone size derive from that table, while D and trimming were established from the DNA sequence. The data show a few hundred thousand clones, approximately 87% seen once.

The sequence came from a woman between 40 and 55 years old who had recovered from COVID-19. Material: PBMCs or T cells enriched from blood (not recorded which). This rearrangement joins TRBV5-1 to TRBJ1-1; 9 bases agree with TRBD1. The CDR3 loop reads CASSSTGTGSGTEAFF. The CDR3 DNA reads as TGCGCCAGCAGCTCGACCGGGACAGGGTCGGGAACTGAAGCTTTCTTT.